These 24 T cell receptor beta chains were sequenced from one sample in a study of blood T cells in healthy people across ages. Next came a second PCR, run for about 7 to 12 cycles, which used a sample-barcoded 5' primer along with a J-beta primer mix. MiXCR, applied by TCRdb to the 5' RACE reads, yields one record per CDR3 protein. In the table there are approximately 1.5 million distinct CDR3 sequences, about 35% of which are singletons. The sequenced sample consisted of blood. These receptors all stem from a woman aged 25-40 years in good health.

This rearrangement joins TRBV7-9 to TRBJ1-1, with 7 bases lining up with TRBD1. Germline assignment: CDR1 SEHNR and CDR2 FQNEAQ (reference sequence). This CDR3 comprises 15 residues. V shed 5 bases and J 1 base; nucleotides not matched to a gene: 7. CDR3 amino acids: CASSADDRANTEAFF. CDR3 nucleotide sequence: TGTGCCAGCAGCGCAGATGACAGGGCGAACACTGAAGCTTTCTTT.

This clonotype occurred many times. The chain is built from TRBV9 and TRBJ2-2; D is perhaps TRBD1 (5 bases). Germline CDR1 SGDLS, CDR2 YYNGEE. CDR3 size: 15 residues. The V end lost 2 bases, the J end lost 2 bases, and 10 bases lay between the germline ends. The CDR3 is CASSVDRANTGELFF. CDR3 coding DNA: TGTGCCAGCAGCGTCGACAGAGCAAACACCGGGGAGCTGTTTTTT.

The rearrangement uses TRBV6-6 and TRBJ2-7, with 8 positions matching TRBD2. CDR3 length: 15 amino acids. V gave up 0 bases and J gave up 3 bases; unmatched junction bases: 4. Germline V gene sequence: CDR1 MNHNY, CDR2 SVGAGI (reference sequence). Here the CDR3 DNA reads TGTGCCAGCAGTTACTCTAGCGGGGATTTCTACGAGCAGTACTTC. Protein: CASSYSSGDFYEQYF.

This clonotype came up a few times. The rearrangement links TRBV12-3 or TRBV12-4 to TRBJ2-1, with D unresolved. The CDR3 consists of 13 residues. The V gene lost 5 bases and the J gene lost 7 bases, with 12 bases spanning the gap. The CDR3 spells CASSPESVNEQFF. The CDR3 DNA sequence: TGTGCCAGCAGTCCAGAGTCGGTGAATGAGCAGTTCTTC.

The chain joins TRBV4-1 to TRBJ2-3; D assignment may be TRBD1 or TRBD2 (5 bases each). Germline V gene data show CDR1 as MGHRA and CDR2 as YSYEKL. This CDR3 has 16 residues. Deletions cut 0 bases from V and 4 bases from J, with 14 bases between. This chain's CDR3 is CASSQDGAGSPDTQYF. The CDR3 nucleotides read TGCGCCAGCAGCCAAGATGGGGCTGGGAGCCCAGATACGCAGTATTTT.

This clonotype was detected only a few times. This rearrangement joins TRBV10-3 to TRBJ1-1, with 7 bases matching TRBD1. J gave up 1 base and V 10 bases, and 6 bases lay outside the gene matches. This CDR3 has 13 residues. Germline V gives CDR1 ENHRY, CDR2 SYGVKD. This CDR3 reads CATTGQQNTEAFF. DNA for the CDR3: TGTGCCACTACGGGACAGCAGAACACTGAAGCTTTCTTT.

This clonotype has only a few counts. The chain couples TRBV12-3 or TRBV12-4 to TRBJ1-1; tentative D call: TRBD1 (5 bases). V was trimmed by 7 bases and J by 3 bases, leaving 12 bases between them. CDR3 length equals 13 residues. In DNA form, the CDR3 reads TGTGCCAGCAAACCTCCGGGGGACACTGAAGCTTTCTTT. This codes for CASKPPGDTEAFF.

This clonotype has more than one count but fewer than ten. The chain uses TRBV20-1 and TRBJ1-1; D is perhaps TRBD1 (6 bases). V was clipped by 3 bases and J by 1 base, with 9 bases between them. CDR1 DFQATT and CDR2 SNEGSKA come from the germline V gene (reference sequence). This CDR3 spans 13 amino acids. The CDR3 DNA is TGCAGTGCTAGTACAGGGTCGAACACTGAAGCTTTCTTT. It encodes CSASTGSNTEAFF.

This clonotype was detected a few times. This chain links TRBV4-1 with TRBJ2-7, with D uncertain. V lost 2 bases and J lost 1, with 9 bases in between. CDR3 size: 14 residues. In germline, CDR1 is MGHRA, CDR2 YSYEKL. CDR3 DNA sequence: TGCGCCAGCAGCCAATTTCTACGGTCCTACGAGCAGTACTTC. Protein product: CASSQFLRSYEQYF.

Many counts were recorded for this clonotype. V is TRBV20-1 and J is TRBJ2-1; TRBD2 matches 7 bases. The CDR3 is made up of 15 amino acids. Germline trimming cut 6 bases from V and 7 bases from J; bases unmatched to any gene: 15. Looked up from germline, CDR1 is DFQATT and CDR2 is SNEGSKA (reference sequence). In nucleotides, the CDR3 is TGCAGTGCCGAATGGAGGAGCGGGATATTGAATGAGCAGTTCTTC. This gives the protein CSAEWRSGILNEQFF.

The chain links TRBV6-1 to TRBJ2-1; a weak D match, TRBD2 (6 bases). The germline gives CDR1 MNHNS, CDR2 SASEGT. This CDR3 contains 17 residues. The V gene lost 2 bases and the J gene lost 2 bases, with 16 bases spanning the gap. The CDR3, as DNA: TGTGCCAGCAGTGAATTGCGGGGCTGGCTAACCTACAATGAGCAGTTCTTC. Translation: CASSELRGWLTYNEQFF.

This clonotype was seen a handful of times. This sequence joins TRBV25-1 and TRBJ2-3, with a possible D match to TRBD2 (5 bases). The CDR3 has 13 amino acids. V shed 10 bases and J shed 0 bases, with 11 bases lying between them. Germline V gene sequence: CDR1 MGHDK, CDR2 SYGVNS. DNA of the CDR3: TGTGCCACCGGGATTACTAGCACAGATACGCAGTATTTT. Translating gives CATGITSTDTQYF.

The CDR3 protein is CASNKPPDRVYEQYF. The DNA for the CDR3 is TGTGCCAGCAACAAGCCGCCAGACAGGGTCTACGAGCAGTACTTC. V is TRBV6-1 and J is TRBJ2-7; 7 bases are shared with TRBD1. Germline loops: CDR1 MNHNS, CDR2 SASEGT. V lost 7 bases to trimming and J lost 3 bases; unmatched junction nucleotides: 12. CDR3 size: 15 residues.

V is TRBV4-2 and J is TRBJ1-1, with a tentative D call TRBD1 (5 bases). Germline assignment: CDR1 LGHNA and CDR2 YNFKEQ. The germline V and J ends were trimmed by 0 bases and 2 bases, with 10 bases remaining between them. The CDR3 totals 15 residues. The CDR3 reads CASSQEYGANTEAFF. The CDR3 DNA reads TGTGCCAGCAGCCAAGAGTACGGGGCAAACACTGAAGCTTTCTTT.

This clonotype was seen more than once but under ten times. This chain links TRBV29-1 with TRBJ1-2, with TRBD1 matching 9 bases. Germline CDR1 SQVTM, CDR2 ANQGSEA. This CDR3 contains 13 residues. J gave up 4 bases and V 6 bases, and 6 bases lay outside the gene matches. CDR3 residues: CSVYDRGVYGYTF. DNA for the CDR3: TGCAGCGTGTACGACAGGGGGGTCTATGGCTACACCTTC. Full variable domain (outside the CDR3, taken from reference TRBV29-1 and TRBJ1-2): SAVISQKPSRDICQRGTSLTIQCQVDSQVTMMFWYRQQPGQSLTLIATANQGSEATYESGFVIDKFPISRPNLTFSTLTVSNMSPEDSSIYLCSVYDRGVYGYTFGSGTRLTVV.

The rearrangement links TRBV7-2 to TRBJ2-3; TRBD1 is a possible D gene (6 bases). CDR1 is SGHTA and CDR2 is FQGNSA in the germline V gene. The ends were cut back, 1 base at V and 7 bases at J, with 9 bases in the middle. The CDR3 is 13 residues long. The CDR3 DNA reads as TGTGCCAGCAGCTTAGACAGGGAACATACGCAGTATTTT. Translated: CASSLDREHTQYF.

Details on this clonotype: The junction does not match germline at one end; this may be a read error. The J gene is TRBJ2-7, the V gene TRBV20-1; 7 nucleotides match TRBD1. Germline V gene sequence: CDR1 DFQATT, CDR2 SNEGSKA (reference sequence). CDR3 length: 15 amino acids. The CDR3 loop reads CSTRDPAQGNYEQYF. DNA for the CDR3: TGCAGTACTAGAGACCCAGCACAGGGGAATTACGAGCAGTACTTC.

The J gene is TRBJ2-5, the V gene TRBV28; D ambiguous. Germline CDR1 and CDR2: MDHEN and SYDVKM. The CDR3 has 15 residues. Between the trimmed V and J ends, which lost 7 bases and 0 bases, there was a span of 15 bases. The CDR3 here is CASIAGSYNQETQYF. The CDR3 DNA reads as TGTGCCAGCATCGCCGGAAGTTATAACCAAGAGACCCAGTACTTC.

Regarding this clonotype: A single base separates this from a much larger clone, so it may be a read error. The CDR3 does not close with the conserved phenylalanine or tryptophan, likely indicating a read error. Written as DNA, the CDR3 is TGTGCCAGCGGAGTTGGATACAATGAGCAGTTCTTA. Its translation is CASGVGYNEQFL. The V gene is TRBV7-9, the J gene TRBJ2-1; D gene uncertain. The CDR3 loop spans 12 amino acids. In germline, CDR1 is SEHNR, CDR2 FQNEAQ (reference sequence). Trimming removed 8 bases at V and 4 bases at J, with 9 bases between.

The CDR3, as DNA: TGTGCCAGCAGTTACCTACCAGACACCGGGGAGCTGTTTTTT. It specifies CASSYLPDTGELFF. This chain links TRBV6-2 or TRBV6-3 with TRBJ2-2; D remains unclear. Trimming removed 2 bases from V and 3 bases from J, with 7 bases in between. Germline-derived CDR1 and CDR2 are MNHEY and SVGEGT. The CDR3 runs to 14 residues.

V and J are TRBV20-1 and TRBJ2-5; TRBD2 is a possible D gene (5 bases). V was trimmed by 5 bases and J by 3 bases, leaving 19 bases between them. Germline CDR1 and CDR2: DFQATT and SNEGSKA (reference sequence). The CDR3 length is 15 residues. CDR3 nucleotides: TGCAGTGCTTCACCACTAGTCGGACGGGAAGAGACCCAGTACTTC. It is translated as CSASPLVGREETQYF.

Comment on this clonotype: One end of the junction fails to match germline, which may point to a read error. The V call is TRBV18, the J call TRBJ2-5, with 11 positions matching TRBD1. CDR3 size: 15 residues. Germline CDR1 is KGHSH and CDR2 is LQKENI. The CDR3 protein is CAGSGQGASSGTQYF. Here the CDR3 DNA reads TGTGCCGGCTCCGGACAGGGGGCTTCCTCTGGGACCCAGTACTTC. The full variable domain, in which reference TRBV18 and TRBJ2-5 provide the parts outside the CDR3, is NAGVMQNPRHLVRRRGQEARLRCSPMKGHSHVYWYRQLPEEGLKFMVYLQKENIIDESGMPKERFSAEFPKEGPSILRIQQVVRGDSAAYFCAGSGQGASSGTQYFGPGTRLLVL.

Turning to this clonotype: The germline gene is not matched at one end of the junction; a read error may be the cause. V gene TRBV6-5 combines with J gene TRBJ2-1; tentatively, D is TRBD1 or TRBD2 (5 bases each). The CDR3 is made up of 16 amino acids. Germline V gene sequence: CDR1 MNHEY, CDR2 SVGAGI. In DNA, the CDR3 is TGTACCAGCAGTTACTCGTCAGGGAGCTCCTACAATGAGCTGTTCTTC. Protein sequence: CTSSYSSGSSYNELFF.

In this sample, this clonotype turned up once. V gene TRBV11-2 combines with J gene TRBJ1-2, with 8 nucleotides matching TRBD1. CDR3 length equals 13 residues. Germline CDR1 and CDR2: SGHAT and FQNNGV. Trimming cost V 6 bases and J 7 bases; bases outside gene matches: 7. The CDR3 loop reads CASRSTGDGGYTF. The DNA for the CDR3 is TGTGCCAGCAGGTCGACAGGGGATGGTGGCTACACCTTC.